These T cell receptor beta chains were read from a single sample in a study of Ad26.COV2.S vaccination and SARS-CoV-2 variants. The method was immunoSEQ multiplex PCR; TCRdb's version includes in-frame clones alone and lacks a portion of them. The repertoire includes approximately 410,000 clones, over 75% of them detected once, and less than 4.5% sits in the top ten. This material consisted of peripheral blood, taken in a trial of Ad26.COV2.S vaccine versus placebo. The receptors derive from a person between 18 and 60 years old who received the Ad26.COV2.S COVID-19 vaccine or a placebo. Both conserved end residues are part of each CDR3. Each record gives: V gene, CDR3 length, CDR3 protein.

>TRBV5-5|15
CASSLSQSSFYGYTF
>TRBV4-1|16
CASSQEVGALNTEAFF
>TRBV6-1|15
CASSEFDLRSYEQYF
>TRBV19|13
CASSRTANNEQFF
>TRBV19|14
CASSPGTGPRTQYF
>TRBV5-1|13
CASSPGGNQPQHF
>TRBV5-1|14
CASSFNRGQETQYF
>TRBV2|15
CASRAGTGASYEQYF
>TRBV25-1|18
CASSEGGPRGRIPGELFF
>TRBV24-1|17
CATSGGGFGSSYNEQFF